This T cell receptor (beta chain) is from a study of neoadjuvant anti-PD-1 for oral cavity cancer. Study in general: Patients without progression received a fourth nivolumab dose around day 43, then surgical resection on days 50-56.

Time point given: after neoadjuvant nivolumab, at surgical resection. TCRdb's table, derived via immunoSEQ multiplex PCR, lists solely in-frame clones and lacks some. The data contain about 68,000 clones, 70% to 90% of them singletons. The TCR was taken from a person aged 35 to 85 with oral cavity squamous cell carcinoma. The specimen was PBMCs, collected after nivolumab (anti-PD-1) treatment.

CDR3 DNA sequence: TGTGCCAGCAGCTTCACAGGGGGCTCCTACGAGCAGTACTTC. Translating it yields CASSFTGGSYEQYF. V gene TRBV11-2 combines with J gene TRBJ2-7; TRBD1 matches 8 bases. V was clipped by 3 bases and J by 0 bases; unmatched bases: 1. The CDR3 contains 14 residues. CDR1 is SGHAT and CDR2 is FQNNGV in the germline V gene.